This TCR beta chain stems from a study of blood T cells in healthy people across ages. Overall study findings and caveats: Older individuals had lower TCR beta diversity per million T cells (the decline was roughly linear).

The germline gives CDR1 LGHDT, CDR2 YNNKEL (reference sequence). Trimming cost V 2 bases and J 3 bases; bases outside gene matches: 7. CDR3 size: 15 residues. With a J-beta primer mix and a sample-barcoded 5' primer, a second PCR ran roughly 6 to 11 cycles. Template switching added a 12-random-nucleotide identifier to every cDNA molecule. TCRdb re-called the 5' RACE reads with MiXCR, one entry per CDR3 protein. Altogether 1.5 million to 2 million distinct CDR3 sequences are present, approximately 50% being singletons, with the ten largest covering around 2.1%. Donors were systemically healthy Caucasian individuals from Russia aged roughly 6 to 95 years. Notes on this clonotype: Antigen specificity is unknown.

Source material: blood. The clonotype originates from a middle-aged woman in good health. V gene TRBV3-1 combines with J gene TRBJ2-7; 7 bases agree with TRBD1. In nucleotides, the CDR3 is TGTGCCAGCAGCCAACGACAGGGCCGGCTCTACGAGCAGTACTTC. Encoded protein: CASSQRQGRLYEQYF.